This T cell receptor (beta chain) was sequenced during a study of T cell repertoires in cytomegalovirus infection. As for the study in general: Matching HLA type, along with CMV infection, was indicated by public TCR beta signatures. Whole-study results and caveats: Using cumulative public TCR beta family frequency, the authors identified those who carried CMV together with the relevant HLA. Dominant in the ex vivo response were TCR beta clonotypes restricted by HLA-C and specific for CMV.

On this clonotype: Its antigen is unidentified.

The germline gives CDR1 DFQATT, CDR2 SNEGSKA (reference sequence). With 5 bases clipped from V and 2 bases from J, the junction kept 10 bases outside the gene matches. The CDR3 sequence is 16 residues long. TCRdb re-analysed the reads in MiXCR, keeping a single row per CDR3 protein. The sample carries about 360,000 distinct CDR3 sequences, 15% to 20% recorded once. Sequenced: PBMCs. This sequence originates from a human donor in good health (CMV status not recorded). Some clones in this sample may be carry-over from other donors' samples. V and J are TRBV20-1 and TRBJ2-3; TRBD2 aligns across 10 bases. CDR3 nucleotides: TGCAGTGCTCTATCCAGGACTAGCGGAGACACAGATACGCAGTATTTT. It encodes CSALSRTSGDTDTQYF.